This entry lists 15 T cell receptor beta chains sequenced from one sample in a study of neurological immune-mediated disorders. TCRdb analysed the 5' RACE reads with MiXCR anew, one entry per CDR3 protein. The sample consists of 45,000 to 60,000 distinct CDR3 sequences, approximately 3.8% of them appearing once. The sequenced sample consisted of PBMCs. The receptor set was obtained from a man under 40 with multiple sclerosis.

This clonotype showed up many times. In nucleotides, the CDR3 is TGTGCCACCGCCGCGAGGACTAGCGGGTTGCCGATAAACACCGGGGAGCTGTTTTTT. It encodes CATAARTSGLPINTGELFF. The rearrangement uses TRBV15 and TRBJ2-2, with 11 bases aligning to TRBD2. This CDR3 is 19 amino acids long. Germline V gene sequence: CDR1 LNHNV, CDR2 YYDKDF (reference sequence). J gave up 2 bases and V 8 bases, and 16 bases lay outside the gene matches.

This clonotype was counted ten times or more. The chain employs TRBV5-1 and TRBJ1-2; 7 bases fit TRBD1. The CDR3 totals 16 residues. Per germline, CDR1 SGHRS and CDR2 YFSETQ. V trimming: 2 bases; J trimming: 2 bases; junction bases outside the gene matches: 9. CDR3 region: CASSFARQGTNYGYTF. DNA for the CDR3: TGCGCCAGCAGCTTTGCCAGACAGGGTACCAACTATGGCTACACCTTC.

Of note for this clonotype: Sequence at one end of the junction differs from germline and may be a read error. The chain employs TRBV7-2 and TRBJ1-5; TRBD1 might be the D (5 bases). Germline-derived CDR1 and CDR2 are SGHTA and FQGNSA. The CDR3 runs to 13 residues. The CDR3 sequence: CASTQGVSQPQNF. CDR3 DNA sequence: TGTGCCAGCACTCAGGGTGTCTCTCAGCCCCAGAATTTT.

This clonotype was seen many times. The chain uses TRBV7-9 and TRBJ2-1; maybe TRBD1 (5 bases). The germline CDR1 and CDR2 sequences are SEHNR and FQNEAQ (reference sequence). The CDR3 runs to 12 residues. Trimming left V 7 bases short and J 10 bases short, with 14 bases between. The CDR3, as DNA: TGTGCCAGCATCATAGACTCAGGGGAGCAGTTCTTC. Translation: CASIIDSGEQFF.

In its sample, this clonotype was seen many times. The chain carries TRBV29-1 and TRBJ2-1; D unresolved. V lost 3 bases and J 0 bases, leaving 15 bases between the germline ends. Per the germline V gene, CDR1 is SQVTM and CDR2 is ANQGSEA. The CDR3 sequence is 16 residues long. DNA of the CDR3: TGCAGCGTTGAGATGGAAGGGTCGATCTCCTACAATGAGCAGTTCTTC. This sequence encodes CSVEMEGSISYNEQFF.

This clonotype was observed at least ten times. This chain connects TRBV5-1 to TRBJ1-1; 10 positions agree with TRBD1. The germline V gene encodes CDR1 SGHRS and CDR2 YFSETQ. The J segment lost 7 bases and the V segment lost 2 bases, leaving 8 bases of the junction unmatched. The length of the CDR3 is 15 residues. The CDR3, as DNA: TGCGCCAGCAGCTTTCCCGGGACAGGGGCCGATGAAGCTTTCTTT. Translated: CASSFPGTGADEAFF. The full variable domain, rest sourced from reference TRBV5-1 and TRBJ1-1, is KAGVTQTPRYLIKTRGQQVTLSCSPISGHRSVSWYQQTPGQGLQFLFEYFSETQRNKGNFPGRFSGRQFSNSRSEMNVSTLELGDSALYLCASSFPGTGADEAFFGQGTRLTVV.

This clonotype came up many times. J is TRBJ1-1 and V is TRBV7-9; 10 nucleotides line up with TRBD1. CDR1 is SEHNR and CDR2 is FQNEAQ in the germline V gene (reference sequence). After removal of 6 bases from V and 5 bases from J, the junction contained 6 bases not matched to a gene. The CDR3 is made up of 14 amino acids. CDR3 sequence: CASSLGTGETEAFF. CDR3 coding DNA: TGTGCCAGCAGTCTCGGGACAGGGGAAACTGAAGCTTTCTTT.

Ten or more counts support this clonotype. The rearrangement uses TRBV3-1 and TRBJ2-5, with D tentatively TRBD1 or TRBD2 (5 bases each). Trimming shortened V by 5 bases and J by 4 bases, and 26 bases separated the two germline ends. From germline, CDR1 is LGHDT and CDR2 YNNKEL (reference sequence). The CDR3 length is 18 residues. As DNA, the CDR3 is TGTGCCAGCAGCTCGCGAGCCGGGACCCCTGGGCGATCAGAGACCCAGTACTTC. This gives the protein CASSSRAGTPGRSETQYF.

In its sample, this clonotype was seen many times. The chain joins TRBV12-3 or TRBV12-4 to TRBJ1-5; possible D gene TRBD1, 6 bases. The CDR3 length is 15 residues. Trimming cost V 8 bases and J 3 bases, with 17 bases left between them. The CDR3 sequence: CASGGGRAPNQPQHF. CDR3 sequence (DNA): TGTGCCAGCGGGGGCGGGAGGGCGCCCAATCAGCCCCAGCATTTT.

This clonotype has a count of ten or more. V usage is TRBV7-3 and J usage is TRBJ2-3; 9 bases fit TRBD2. CDR1 and CDR2 from the germline V gene are SGHTA and FQGTGA. The CDR3 covers 16 residues. V trimming: 4 bases; J trimming: 8 bases; junction bases outside the gene matches: 13. In DNA, the CDR3 is TGTGCCAGCAGCTCCTTACCCCGCGGGAGGGACGGTACGCAGTATTTT. It translates to CASSSLPRGRDGTQYF.

This clonotype was recorded at least ten times. Its ends do not fully match the called genes, so a read error is possible. This rearrangement joins TRBV12-3 or TRBV12-4 to TRBJ1-1; a possible D gene is TRBD1 (5 bases). The CDR3 totals 15 residues. DNA for the CDR3: TGTGCCAGCAGTTTAGCCCTACGGGGGAACTCTGAAGCTTTCTTT. This translates into CASSLALRGNSEAFF.

There are many counts of this clonotype. The rearrangement uses TRBV10-2 and TRBJ1-5; TRBD1 is a possible D gene (5 bases). V was shortened by 6 bases and J by 11 bases, with 20 bases between the two germline ends. Germline V gene data show CDR1 as WSHSY and CDR2 as SAAADI. The CDR3 spans 14 residues. The CDR3 DNA reads TGCGCCAGCAGCGGGGACCCCCAGAGGATCACCCAGCATTTT. Its protein product is CASSGDPQRITQHF.

This clonotype was observed at least ten times. V and J are TRBV25-1 and TRBJ1-2, with TRBD1 matching 7 bases. V lost 2 bases to trimming and J lost 4 bases; unmatched junction nucleotides: 10. This CDR3 region has 16 residues. Germline assignment: CDR1 MGHDK and CDR2 SYGVNS. The CDR3 coding sequence is TGTGCCAGCAGTGAAGGGAGCGGCCCAGGGGGCTATGGCTACACCTTC. Translating gives CASSEGSGPGGYGYTF.

Worth noting for this clonotype: A much larger clone lies a single base off, so this may be a read error. The conserved phenylalanine or tryptophan is not found at the CDR3 terminus, so this likely reflects a read error. CDR3 protein: CASDGVYEQYY. The CDR3 DNA is TGTGCCTCGGACGGTGTCTACGAGCAGTACTAC. The chain employs TRBV30 and TRBJ2-7; D remains unclear. The length of the CDR3 is 11 residues. Deletions cut 7 bases from V and 3 bases from J, with 10 bases between. The germline V gene has CDR1 GTSNPN and CDR2 SVGIG (reference sequence).

This clonotype was counted at least ten times. The chain has TRBV11-2 and TRBJ2-1; TRBD2 matches at 11 bases. V lost 4 bases, J lost 9 bases, and 8 bases stayed unmatched. The CDR3 loop spans 15 amino acids. Germline CDR1 SGHAT, CDR2 FQNNGV. The CDR3 spells CASSSSPGTSGEQFF. The CDR3 DNA sequence: TGTGCCAGCAGCTCCTCCCCAGGGACTAGCGGTGAGCAGTTCTTC. The full variable domain, with the rest looked up from reference TRBV11-2 and TRBJ2-1, is EAGVAQSPRYKIIEKRQSVAFWCNPISGHATLYWYQQILGQGPKLLIQFQNNGVVDDSQLPKDRFSAERLKGVDSTLKIQPAKLEDSAVYLCASSSSPGTSGEQFFGPGTRLTVL.